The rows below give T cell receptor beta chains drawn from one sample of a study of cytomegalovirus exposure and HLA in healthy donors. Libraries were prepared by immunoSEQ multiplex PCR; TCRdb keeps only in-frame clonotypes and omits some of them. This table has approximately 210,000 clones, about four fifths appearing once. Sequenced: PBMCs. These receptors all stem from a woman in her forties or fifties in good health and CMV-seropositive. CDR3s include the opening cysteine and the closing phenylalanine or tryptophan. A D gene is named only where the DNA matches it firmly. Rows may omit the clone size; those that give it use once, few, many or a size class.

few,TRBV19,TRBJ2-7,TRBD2,TGTGCCAGTAAGGGACTAAACTACGAGCAGTACTTC,CASKGLNYEQYF
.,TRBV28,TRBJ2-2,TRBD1,TGTGCCAGCAGTGTGACAGGGTCTCTTACCGGGGAGCTGTTTTTT,CASSVTGSLTGELFF
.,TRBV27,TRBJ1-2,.,TGTGCCAGCAGTCACAGGGCCCTAGGGGGCTACACCTTC,CASSHRALGGYTF
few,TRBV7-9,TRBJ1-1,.,TGTGCCAGCACTGGGGGGGCAAAAGCTTTCTTT,CASTGGAKAFF
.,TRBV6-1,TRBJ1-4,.,TGTGCCAGCAGCTCAACAGGGTTTAATGAAAAACTGTTTTTT,CASSSTGFNEKLFF
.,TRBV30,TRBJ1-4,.,TGTGCCTGGAGTCTCTTCGGAGGGGAAAAACTGTTTTTT,CAWSLFGGEKLFF
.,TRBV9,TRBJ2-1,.,TGTGCCAGCAGCGCCGTCCCTGCGTTGGGAGACAATGAGCAGTTCTTC,CASSAVPALGDNEQFF
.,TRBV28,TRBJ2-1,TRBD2,TGTGCCAGCAGTTTATCCGGGACTAGATACAATGAGCAGTTCTTC,CASSLSGTRYNEQFF
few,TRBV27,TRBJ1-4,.,TGTGCCAGCAGAACTACAGGATCGGATGAAAAACTGTTTTTT,CASRTTGSDEKLFF
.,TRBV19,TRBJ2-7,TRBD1,TGTGCCAGTAGTATCAGCCAGGGGGCCTACGAGCAGTACTTC,CASSISQGAYEQYF
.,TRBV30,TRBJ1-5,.,TGTGCCTGGAACTCAGGGAGCAATCAGCCCCAGCATTTT,CAWNSGSNQPQHF
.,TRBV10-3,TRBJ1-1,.,TGTGCCACCGGCAGGGGACGCACTGAAGCTTTCTTT,CATGRGRTEAFF
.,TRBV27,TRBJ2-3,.,TGTGCCAGCAAACTGACGACGGCCCTAGGCACAGATACGCAGTATTTT,CASKLTTALGTDTQYF
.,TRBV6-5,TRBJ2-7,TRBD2,TGTGCCAGCAGCACCGGACTAGCGCGCGCCTACGAGCAGTACTTC,CASSTGLARAYEQYF
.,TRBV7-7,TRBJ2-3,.,TGTGCCAGCAGCCCAAAAGCGGAGAACACAGATACGCAGTATTTT,CASSPKAENTDTQYF
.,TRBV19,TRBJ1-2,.,TGTGCCAGTATCACAAACTATGGCTACACCTTC,CASITNYGYTF
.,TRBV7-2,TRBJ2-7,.,TGTGCCAGCAGCCGAGGGGGGGGATGGGACGAGCAGTACTTC,CASSRGGGWDEQYF
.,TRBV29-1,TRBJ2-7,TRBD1,TGCAGCGCCGAGGACAGGGGCTCCTACGAGCAGTACTTC,CSAEDRGSYEQYF
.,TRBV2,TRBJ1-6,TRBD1,TGTGCCAGCAGTGTCACAGGGGAGTATTCACCCCTCCACTTT,CASSVTGEYSPLHF
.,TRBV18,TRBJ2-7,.,TGTGCCAGCTCACCACTGGGCCTGGGTAGGGTTAGTAGCGGCGGCTACGAGCAGTACTTC,CASSPLGLGRVSSGGYEQYF
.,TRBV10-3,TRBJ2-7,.,TGTGCCACCCTTGATACCTACGAGCAGTACTTC,CATLDTYEQYF
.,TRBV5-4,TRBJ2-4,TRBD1,TGTGCCAGCAGCCCCCGACTTGGACAGGGGGGTTCGGACATTCAGTACTTC,CASSPRLGQGGSDIQYF
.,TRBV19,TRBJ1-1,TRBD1,TGTGCCAGTAGTATGAGGACAGGGGGAGACACTGAAGCTTTCTTT,CASSMRTGGDTEAFF
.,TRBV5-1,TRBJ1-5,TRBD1,TGCGCCAGCAGCTTGGGGCAGGGGGATCAGCCCCAGCATTTT,CASSLGQGDQPQHF
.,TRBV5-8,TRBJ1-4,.,TGTGCCAGCAGCTTGGCAGGGGCCCCAGCGGAAAAACTGTTTTTT,CASSLAGAPAEKLFF
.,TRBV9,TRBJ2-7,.,TGTGCCAGCAGTTTTCGGGACACCTTCTCCTACGAGCAGTACTTC,CASSFRDTFSYEQYF
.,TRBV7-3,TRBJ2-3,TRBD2,TGTGCCAGCAGCTTATCCGGGACTAACACAGATACGCAGTATTTT,CASSLSGTNTDTQYF
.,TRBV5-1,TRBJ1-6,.,TGCGCCAGCAGACCCGACAGCCGCTCCTACAATTCACCCCTCCACTTT,CASRPDSRSYNSPLHF
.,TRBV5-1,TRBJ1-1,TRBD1,TGCGCCAGCAGCTCCCAGGGGGCGAACACTGAAGCTTTCTTT,CASSSQGANTEAFF
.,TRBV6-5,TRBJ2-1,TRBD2,TGTGCCAGCAGTCTAGCGGGAGTATACTACAATGAGCAGTTCTTC,CASSLAGVYYNEQFF
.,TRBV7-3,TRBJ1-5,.,TGTGCCAGCAGCTTTTTGCCGGGGCAGCCCCAGCATTTT,CASSFLPGQPQHF
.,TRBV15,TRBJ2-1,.,TGTGCCACCAGCCTGTCCTACAATGAGCAGTTCTTC,CATSLSYNEQFF
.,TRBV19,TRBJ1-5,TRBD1,TGTGCCACTCTTAAAGGGACAGGGACCAATCAGCCCCAGCATTTT,CATLKGTGTNQPQHF
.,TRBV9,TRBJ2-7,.,TGTGCCAGCAGTCACTCTCCACAGTCCTCCTACGAGCAGTACTTC,CASSHSPQSSYEQYF
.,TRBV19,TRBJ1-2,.,TGTGCCAGTAGTATAGGACAGGTTTACGGCTACACCTTC,CASSIGQVYGYTF
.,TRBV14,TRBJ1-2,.,TGTGCCAGCAGCCCCCGGACACACTATGGCTACACCTTC,CASSPRTHYGYTF
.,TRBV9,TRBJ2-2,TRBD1,TGTGCCAGCAGCGTAAGACAGGGGGCGAACACCGGGGAGCTGTTTTTT,CASSVRQGANTGELFF
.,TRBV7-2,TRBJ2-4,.,TGTGCCAGCAGCTTGAGTGGAGACAGGTTGGACATTCAGTACTTC,CASSLSGDRLDIQYF
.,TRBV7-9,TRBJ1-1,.,TGTGCCAGCAGCTTAGAGGGAGTGAACACTGAAGCTTTCTTT,CASSLEGVNTEAFF
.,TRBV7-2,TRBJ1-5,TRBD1,TGTGCCAGCAGCTTACGACAGGGGTTCAATCAGCCCCAGCATTTT,CASSLRQGFNQPQHF
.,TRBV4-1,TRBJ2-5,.,TGCGCCAGCAGCCGAGTTGAGGGAGACCTAAGGAGGGAGACCCAGTACTTC,CASSRVEGDLRRETQYF
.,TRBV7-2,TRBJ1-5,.,TGTGCCAGCAGCTTAGATGGGGCAAATCAGCCCCAGCATTTT,CASSLDGANQPQHF
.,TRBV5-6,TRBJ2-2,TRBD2,TGTGCCAGCAGCTCCCTCAGAAGCGGGGGGGCTGGGGAGCTGTTTTTT,CASSSLRSGGAGELFF
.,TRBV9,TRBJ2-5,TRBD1,TGTGCCAGCAGCACTTTGGACAGGGCCTACCAAGAGACCCAGTACTTC,CASSTLDRAYQETQYF
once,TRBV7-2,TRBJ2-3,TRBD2,TGTGCCAGCAGCGCCCCGGGACTAACAGATACGCAGTATTTT,CASSAPGLTDTQYF
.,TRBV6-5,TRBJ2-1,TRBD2,TGTGCCAGCAGGGGGAGTAGCGGGGGACTTCGGGAGCAGTTCTTC,CASRGSSGGLREQFF
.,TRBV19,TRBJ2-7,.,TGTGCCAGTAGTTTGGTATGGACAGACAACGAGCAGTACTTC,CASSLVWTDNEQYF
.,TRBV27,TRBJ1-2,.,TGTGCCAGCAGTTCCTACGGGAACTATGGCTACACCTTC,CASSSYGNYGYTF
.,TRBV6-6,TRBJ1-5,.,TGTGCCAGCACCTACGCGGGGGGCGCGGGCAATCAGCCCCAGCATTTT,CASTYAGGAGNQPQHF
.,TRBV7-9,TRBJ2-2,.,TGTGCCAGCCGGGGGAGGACACATACCGGGGAGCTGTTTTTT,CASRGRTHTGELFF
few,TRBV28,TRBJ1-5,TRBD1,TGTGCCAGCAGTTTGGAGACGGGACAGACATGGTCCCAGCATTTT,CASSLETGQTWSQHF
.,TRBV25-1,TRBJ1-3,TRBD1,TGTGCCAGCAGTGAAGGGACAGAGTACTCTGGAAACACCATATATTTT,CASSEGTEYSGNTIYF
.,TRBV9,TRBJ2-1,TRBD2,TGTGCCAGCAGCGTAGGTGGGACTAGCAATGAGCAGTTCTTC,CASSVGGTSNEQFF
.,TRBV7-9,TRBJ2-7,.,TGTGCCAGCAGCTTATGGGGAGGCGAGCAGTACTTC,CASSLWGGEQYF
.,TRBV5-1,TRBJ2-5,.,TGCGCCAGCAGCTTGGTCGGGGAGACCCAGTACTTC,CASSLVGETQYF